This TCR beta chain stems from a study of T cell responses to AZD1222 COVID-19 vaccine. For the study at large: Doses given second, at about 4 or about 12 weeks, were pooled.

Study-wide points: Across spike, vaccine-associated CD4 TCRs were found, dominant at 160-218 and 743-854. The study found Spike-specific TCR breadth and depth rose after two AZD1222 doses.

Regarding this clone: Its matching antigen is unknown.

Sequencing was performed with immunoSEQ multiplex PCR; in TCRdb, only in-frame clones are kept and a portion is missing. The sample has 65,000 to 70,000 clones; about four fifths are singletons. This TCR came from an adult in good health. The starting material was peripheral blood, obtained on day 0 of AZD1222 vaccination.

CDR3 residues: CASENYNTGELFF. CDR3 nucleotides: TGTGCTAGTGAGAATTACAACACCGGGGAGCTGTTTTTT. This chain links TRBV12-5 with TRBJ2-2; unclear D gene. From germline, CDR1 is LGHNT and CDR2 FRNRAP. V was pared by 7 bases and J by 2 bases, with 8 bases between. The CDR3 is made up of 13 amino acids.